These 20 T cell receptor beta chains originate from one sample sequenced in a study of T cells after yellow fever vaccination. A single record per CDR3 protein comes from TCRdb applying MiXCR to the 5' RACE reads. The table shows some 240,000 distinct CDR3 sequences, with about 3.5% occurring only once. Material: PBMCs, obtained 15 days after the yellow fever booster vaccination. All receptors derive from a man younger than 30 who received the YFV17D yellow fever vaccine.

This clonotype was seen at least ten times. CDR3 DNA: TGCAGTGCTAGAGATACTCTAGCGGGAGAGACCCAGTACTTC. Its protein is CSARDTLAGETQYF. The V call is TRBV20-1, the J call TRBJ2-5; 8 bases align to TRBD2. This CDR3 is 14 amino acids long. Germline values: CDR1 DFQATT, CDR2 SNEGSKA (reference sequence). J gave up 4 bases and V 0 bases, and 4 bases lay outside the gene matches.

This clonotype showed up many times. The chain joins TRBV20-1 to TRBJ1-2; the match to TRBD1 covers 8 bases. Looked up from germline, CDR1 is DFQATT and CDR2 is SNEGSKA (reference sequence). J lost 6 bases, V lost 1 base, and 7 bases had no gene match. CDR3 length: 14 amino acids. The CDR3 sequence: CSARAISGGHGYTF. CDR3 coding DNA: TGCAGTGCTAGAGCCATCTCAGGGGGCCATGGCTACACCTTC.

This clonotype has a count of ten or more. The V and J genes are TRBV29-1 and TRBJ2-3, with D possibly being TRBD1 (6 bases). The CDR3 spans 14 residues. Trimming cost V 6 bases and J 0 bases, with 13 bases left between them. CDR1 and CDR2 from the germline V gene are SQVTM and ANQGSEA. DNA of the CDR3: TGCAGCGTAGCCGCCCAGGGGAGCACAGATACGCAGTATTTT. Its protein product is CSVAAQGSTDTQYF.

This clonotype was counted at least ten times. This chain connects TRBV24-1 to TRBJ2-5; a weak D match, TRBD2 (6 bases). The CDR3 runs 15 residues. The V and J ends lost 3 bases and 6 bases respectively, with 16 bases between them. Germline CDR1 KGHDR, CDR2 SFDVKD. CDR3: CATSDPVRGEKTQYF. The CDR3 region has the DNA TGTGCCACCAGTGATCCTGTGCGGGGCGAAAAGACCCAGTACTTC.

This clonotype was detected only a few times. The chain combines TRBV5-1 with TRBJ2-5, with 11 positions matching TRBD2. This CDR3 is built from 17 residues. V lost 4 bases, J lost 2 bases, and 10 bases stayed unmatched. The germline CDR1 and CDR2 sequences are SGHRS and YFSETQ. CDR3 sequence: CASSLGTSGKSQETQYF. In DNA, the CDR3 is TGCGCCAGCAGCCTCGGGACTAGCGGAAAGTCACAAGAGACCCAGTACTTC. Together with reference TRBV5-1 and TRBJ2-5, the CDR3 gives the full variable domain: KAGVTQTPRYLIKTRGQQVTLSCSPISGHRSVSWYQQTPGQGLQFLFEYFSETQRNKGNFPGRFSGRQFSNSRSEMNVSTLELGDSALYLCASSLGTSGKSQETQYFGPGTRLLVL.

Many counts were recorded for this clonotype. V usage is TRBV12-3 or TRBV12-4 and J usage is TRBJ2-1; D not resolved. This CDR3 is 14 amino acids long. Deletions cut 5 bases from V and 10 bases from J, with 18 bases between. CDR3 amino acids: CASSPPSGYSEQFF. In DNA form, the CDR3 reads TGTGCCAGCAGTCCACCGTCGGGTTACAGCGAGCAGTTCTTC.

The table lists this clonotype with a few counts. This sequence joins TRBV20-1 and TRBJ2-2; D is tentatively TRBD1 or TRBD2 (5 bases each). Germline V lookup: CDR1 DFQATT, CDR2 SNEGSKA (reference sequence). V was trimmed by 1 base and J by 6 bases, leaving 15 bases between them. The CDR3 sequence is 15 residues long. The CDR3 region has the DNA TGCAGTGCTAGAGGTCGGGACCGCCGACCCGGGGAGCTGTTTTTT. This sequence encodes CSARGRDRRPGELFF.

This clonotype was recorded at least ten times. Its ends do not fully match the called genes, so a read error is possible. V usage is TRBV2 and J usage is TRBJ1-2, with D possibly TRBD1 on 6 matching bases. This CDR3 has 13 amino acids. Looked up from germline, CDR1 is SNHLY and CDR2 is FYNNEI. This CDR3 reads CASRLSVVGGCTF. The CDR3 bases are TGTGCCAGCAGGTTATCAGTGGTCGGGGGCTGCACCTTC.

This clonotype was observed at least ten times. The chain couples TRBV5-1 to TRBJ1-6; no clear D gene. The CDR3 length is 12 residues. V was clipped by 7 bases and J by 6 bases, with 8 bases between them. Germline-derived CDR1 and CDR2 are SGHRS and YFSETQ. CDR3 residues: CASRSSNSPLHF. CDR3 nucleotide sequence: TGCGCCAGCCGTTCGAGTAATTCACCCCTCCACTTT. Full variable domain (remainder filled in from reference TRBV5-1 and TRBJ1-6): KAGVTQTPRYLIKTRGQQVTLSCSPISGHRSVSWYQQTPGQGLQFLFEYFSETQRNKGNFPGRFSGRQFSNSRSEMNVSTLELGDSALYLCASRSSNSPLHFGNGTRLTVT.

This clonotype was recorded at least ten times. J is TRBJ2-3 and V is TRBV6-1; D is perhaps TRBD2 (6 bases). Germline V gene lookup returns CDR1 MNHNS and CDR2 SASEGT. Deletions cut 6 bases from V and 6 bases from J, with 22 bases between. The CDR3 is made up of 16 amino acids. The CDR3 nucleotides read TGTGCCAGCAGCACCCGGAACGAGGGACTTTCGGATACGCAGTATTTT. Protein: CASSTRNEGLSDTQYF.

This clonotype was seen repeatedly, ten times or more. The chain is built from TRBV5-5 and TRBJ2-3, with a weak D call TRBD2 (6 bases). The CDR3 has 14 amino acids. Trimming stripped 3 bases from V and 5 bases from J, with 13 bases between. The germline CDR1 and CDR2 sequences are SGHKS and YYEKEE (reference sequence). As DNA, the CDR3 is TGTGCCAGCAGCTGGTGGGGGGAGGAAGATACGCAGTATTTT. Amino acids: CASSWWGEEDTQYF.

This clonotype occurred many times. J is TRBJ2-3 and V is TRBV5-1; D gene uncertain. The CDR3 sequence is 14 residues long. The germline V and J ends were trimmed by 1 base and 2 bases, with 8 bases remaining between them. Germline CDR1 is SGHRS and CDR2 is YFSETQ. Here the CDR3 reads CASSLLTSTDTQYF. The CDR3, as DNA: TGCGCCAGCAGCTTGTTGACTTCCACAGATACGCAGTATTTT.

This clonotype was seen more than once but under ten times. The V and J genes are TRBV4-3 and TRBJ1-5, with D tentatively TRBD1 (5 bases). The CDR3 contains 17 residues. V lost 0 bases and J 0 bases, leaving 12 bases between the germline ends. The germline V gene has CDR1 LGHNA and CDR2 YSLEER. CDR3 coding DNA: TGCGCCAGCAGCCAAGATAGGGGAACTTATAGCAATCAGCCCCAGCATTTT. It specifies CASSQDRGTYSNQPQHF.

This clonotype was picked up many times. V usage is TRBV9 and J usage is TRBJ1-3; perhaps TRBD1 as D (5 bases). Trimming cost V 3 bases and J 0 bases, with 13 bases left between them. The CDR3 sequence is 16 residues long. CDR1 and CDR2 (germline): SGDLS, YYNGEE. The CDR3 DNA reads TGTGCCAGCAGCGGCTCCGGGACGGCCTCTGGAAACACCATATATTTT. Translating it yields CASSGSGTASGNTIYF.

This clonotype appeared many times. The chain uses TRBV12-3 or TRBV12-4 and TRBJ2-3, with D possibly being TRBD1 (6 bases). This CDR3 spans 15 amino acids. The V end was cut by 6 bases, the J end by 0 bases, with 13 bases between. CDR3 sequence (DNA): TGTGCCAGCAGCATCCCCGGACAGAGCACAGATACGCAGTATTTT. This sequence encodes CASSIPGQSTDTQYF.

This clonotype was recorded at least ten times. This CDR3 is CASRLRSGQGLPTDTQYF. In DNA, the CDR3 is TGTGCCAGCAGGCTGCGGTCGGGACAGGGGTTACCCACAGATACGCAGTATTTT. V usage is TRBV7-2 and J usage is TRBJ2-3; TRBD1 agrees at 10 bases. V gave up 6 bases and J gave up 2 bases; unmatched junction bases: 14. The CDR3 is made up of 18 amino acids. Germline V gene lookup returns CDR1 SGHTA and CDR2 FQGNSA.

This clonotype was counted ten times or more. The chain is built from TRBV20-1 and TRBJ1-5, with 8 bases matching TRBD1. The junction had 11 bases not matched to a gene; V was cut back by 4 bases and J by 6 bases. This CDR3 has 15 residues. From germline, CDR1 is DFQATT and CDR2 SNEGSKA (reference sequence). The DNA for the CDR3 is TGCAGTGCTAACAATCTCCGGACAGGGTTTCAGCCCCAGCATTTT. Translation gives CSANNLRTGFQPQHF.

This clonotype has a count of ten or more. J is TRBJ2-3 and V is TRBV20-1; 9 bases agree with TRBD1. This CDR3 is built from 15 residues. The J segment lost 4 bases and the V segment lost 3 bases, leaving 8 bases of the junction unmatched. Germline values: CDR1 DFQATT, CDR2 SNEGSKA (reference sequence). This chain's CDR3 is CSARVGQGPSDTQYF. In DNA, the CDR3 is TGCAGTGCTAGGGTAGGACAGGGGCCTTCAGATACGCAGTATTTT.

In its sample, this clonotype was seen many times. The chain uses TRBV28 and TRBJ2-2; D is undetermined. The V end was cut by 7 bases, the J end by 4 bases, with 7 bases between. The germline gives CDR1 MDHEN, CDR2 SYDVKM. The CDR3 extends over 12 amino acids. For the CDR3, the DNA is TGTGCCAGCACCCCCCGCACCGGGGAGCTGTTTTTT. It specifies CASTPRTGELFF.

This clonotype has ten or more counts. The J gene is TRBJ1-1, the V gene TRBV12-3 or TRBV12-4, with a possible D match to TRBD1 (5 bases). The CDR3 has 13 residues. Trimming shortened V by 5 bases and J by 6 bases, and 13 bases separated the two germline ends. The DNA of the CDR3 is TGTGCCAGCAGTCGACAGAGAGAACCTGAAGCTTTCTTT. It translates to CASSRQREPEAFF.